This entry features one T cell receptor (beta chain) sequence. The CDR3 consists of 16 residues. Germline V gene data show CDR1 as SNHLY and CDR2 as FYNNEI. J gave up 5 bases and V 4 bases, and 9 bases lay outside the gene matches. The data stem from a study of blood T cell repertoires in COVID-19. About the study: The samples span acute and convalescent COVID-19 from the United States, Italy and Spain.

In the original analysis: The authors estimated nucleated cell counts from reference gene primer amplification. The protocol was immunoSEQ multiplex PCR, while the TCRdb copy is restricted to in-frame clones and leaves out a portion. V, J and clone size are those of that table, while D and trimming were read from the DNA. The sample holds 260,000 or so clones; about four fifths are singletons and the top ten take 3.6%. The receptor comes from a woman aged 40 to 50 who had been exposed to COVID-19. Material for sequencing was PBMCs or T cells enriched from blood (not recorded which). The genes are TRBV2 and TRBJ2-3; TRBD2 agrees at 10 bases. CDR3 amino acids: CASSVPAGGPRDTQYF. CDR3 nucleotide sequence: TGTGCCAGCAGTGTACCAGCGGGGGGGCCTCGAGATACGCAGTATTTT.